This record looks at one T cell receptor (beta chain) sequence and its context. The antigen is undetermined. V gave up 9 bases and J gave up 3 bases; unmatched junction bases: 4. Germline V gene lookup returns CDR1 KGHDR and CDR2 SFDVKD. This CDR3 comprises 13 residues. These data belong to a study of blood T cells in healthy people across ages. Study-wide points: In the absence of known donor CMV status, changes in expanded clonotypes were possibly confounded.

The authors ran a second PCR of roughly 7 to 11 cycles using a sample-barcoded 5' primer and a J-beta primer mix. Via MiXCR, TCRdb re-called the 5' RACE reads, giving one row per CDR3 protein. The sample contains just over 800,000 distinct CDR3 sequences, about 59% of which appear only once. The TCR sequence derives from a man aged 30 to 45 in good health. The sample comprised blood. V and J are TRBV24-1 and TRBJ1-5; TRBD1 agrees at 7 bases. CDR3 residues: CATEGASNQPQHF. CDR3 DNA: TGTGCCACCGAGGGGGCCTCCAATCAGCCCCAGCATTTT.